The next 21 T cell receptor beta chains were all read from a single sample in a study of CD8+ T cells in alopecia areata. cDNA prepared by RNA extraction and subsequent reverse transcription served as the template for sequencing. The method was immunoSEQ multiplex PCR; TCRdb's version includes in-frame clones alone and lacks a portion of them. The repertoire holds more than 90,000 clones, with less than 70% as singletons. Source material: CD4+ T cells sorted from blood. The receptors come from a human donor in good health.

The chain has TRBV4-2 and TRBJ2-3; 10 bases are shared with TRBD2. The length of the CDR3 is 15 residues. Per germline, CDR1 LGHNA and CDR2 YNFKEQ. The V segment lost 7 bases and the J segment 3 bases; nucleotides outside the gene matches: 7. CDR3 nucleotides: TGTGCCAGCAAGTTAGCGGGGGGCGGGACAGATACGCAGTATTTT. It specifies CASKLAGGGTDTQYF.

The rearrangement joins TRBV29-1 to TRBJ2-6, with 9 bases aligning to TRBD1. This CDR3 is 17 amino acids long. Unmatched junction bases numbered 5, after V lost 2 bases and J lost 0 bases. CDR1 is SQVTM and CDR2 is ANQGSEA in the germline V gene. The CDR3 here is CSVETGGFSSGANVLTF. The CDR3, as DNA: TGCAGCGTTGAAACAGGGGGCTTCAGCTCTGGGGCCAACGTCCTGACTTTC.

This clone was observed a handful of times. The CDR3 sequence: CASSLDTGTGRTF. The CDR3 nucleotides read TGTGCCAGCAGCTTAGACACCGGGACCGGGAGGACCTTC. V usage is TRBV11-2 and J usage is TRBJ1-2; a weak D match, TRBD1 (5 bases). The germline V and J ends were trimmed by 0 bases and 14 bases, with 16 bases remaining between them. Germline lookup yields CDR1 SGHAT and CDR2 FQNNGV. This CDR3 has 13 amino acids. Variable domain in full (rest from reference TRBV11-2 and TRBJ1-2): EAGVAQSPRYKIIEKRQSVAFWCNPISGHATLYWYQQILGQGPKLLIQFQNNGVVDDSQLPKDRFSAERLKGVDSTLKIQPAKLEDSAVYLCASSLDTGTGRTFGSGTRLTVV.

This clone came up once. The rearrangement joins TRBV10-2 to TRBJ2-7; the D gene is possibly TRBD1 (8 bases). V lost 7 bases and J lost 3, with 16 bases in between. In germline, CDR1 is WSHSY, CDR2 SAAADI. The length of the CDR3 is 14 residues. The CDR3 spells CASTKDRDYYEQYF. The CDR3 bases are TGCGCCAGCACGAAGGACAGGGACTACTACGAGCAGTACTTC.

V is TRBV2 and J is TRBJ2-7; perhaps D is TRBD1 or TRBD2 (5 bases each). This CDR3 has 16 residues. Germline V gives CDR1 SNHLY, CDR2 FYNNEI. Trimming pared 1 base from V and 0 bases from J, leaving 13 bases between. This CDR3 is CASSEGWGTVSYEQYF. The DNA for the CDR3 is TGTGCCAGCAGTGAAGGGTGGGGGACCGTCTCCTACGAGCAGTACTTC.

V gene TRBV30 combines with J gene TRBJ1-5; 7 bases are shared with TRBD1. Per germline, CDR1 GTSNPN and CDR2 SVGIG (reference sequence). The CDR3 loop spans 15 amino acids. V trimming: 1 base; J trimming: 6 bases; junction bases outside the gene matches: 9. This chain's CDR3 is CAWSALDREGQPQHF. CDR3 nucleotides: TGTGCCTGGAGTGCCCTAGACAGGGAAGGTCAGCCCCAGCATTTT. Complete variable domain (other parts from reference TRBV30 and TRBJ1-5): SQTIHQWPATLVQPVGSPLSLECTVEGTSNPNLYWYRQAAGRGLQLLFYSVGIGQISSEVPQNLSASRPQDRQFILSSKKLLLSDSGFYLCAWSALDREGQPQHFGDGTRLSIL.

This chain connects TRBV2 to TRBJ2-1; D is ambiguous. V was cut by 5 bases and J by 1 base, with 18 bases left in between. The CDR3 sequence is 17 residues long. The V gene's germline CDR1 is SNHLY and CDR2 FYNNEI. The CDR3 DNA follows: TGTGCCAGCAGTACCGACTGGGCCCAGAAATCCTACAATGAGCAGTTCTTC. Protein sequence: CASSTDWAQKSYNEQFF.

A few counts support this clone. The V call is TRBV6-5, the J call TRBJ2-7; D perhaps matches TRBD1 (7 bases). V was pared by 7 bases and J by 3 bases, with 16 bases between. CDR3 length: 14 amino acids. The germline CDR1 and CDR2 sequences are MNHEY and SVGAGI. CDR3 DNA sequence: TGTGCCAGCAACCCCTCAGGGGGGTTCTACGAGCAGTACTTC. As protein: CASNPSGGFYEQYF.

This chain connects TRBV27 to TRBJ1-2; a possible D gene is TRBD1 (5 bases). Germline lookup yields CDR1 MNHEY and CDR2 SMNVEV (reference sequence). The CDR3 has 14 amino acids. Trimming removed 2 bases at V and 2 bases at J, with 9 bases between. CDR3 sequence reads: CASSLRGRNYGYTF. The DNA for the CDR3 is TGTGCCAGCAGTTTAAGGGGCCGGAACTATGGCTACACCTTC.

The CDR3: CASNQLAGSEQYF. The CDR3 DNA sequence: TGTGCCAGCAACCAACTAGCGGGGAGTGAGCAGTACTTC. The chain combines TRBV6-5 with TRBJ2-7; 10 bases match TRBD2. V trimming: 7 bases; J trimming: 7 bases; junction bases outside the gene matches: 7. The CDR3 is made up of 13 amino acids. Germline CDR1 and CDR2: MNHEY and SVGAGI.

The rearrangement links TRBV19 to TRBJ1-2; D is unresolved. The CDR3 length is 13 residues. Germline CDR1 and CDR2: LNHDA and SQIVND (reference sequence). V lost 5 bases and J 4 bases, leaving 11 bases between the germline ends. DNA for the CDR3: TGTGCCAGTAGTGAGACACTCCTCTATGGCTACACCTTC. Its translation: CASSETLLYGYTF. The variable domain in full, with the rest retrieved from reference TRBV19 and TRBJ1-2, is DGGITQSPKYLFRKEGQNVTLSCEQNLNHDAMYWYRQDPGQGLRLIYYSQIVNDFQKGDIAEGYSVSREKKESFPLTVTSAQKNPTAFYLCASSETLLYGYTFGSGTRLTVV.

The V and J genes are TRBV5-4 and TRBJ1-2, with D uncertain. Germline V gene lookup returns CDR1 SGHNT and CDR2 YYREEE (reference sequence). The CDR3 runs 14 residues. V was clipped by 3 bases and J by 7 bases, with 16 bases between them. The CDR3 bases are TGTGCCAGCAGCTCGGATTTCTTCCGGGGTGGCTACACCTTC. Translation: CASSSDFFRGGYTF.

CDR3 DNA sequence: TGTGCCAGCAGCCACGGCGAATCCTCGGGTTATAGCAATCAGCCCCAGCATTTT. It is translated as CASSHGESSGYSNQPQHF. The chain combines TRBV5-6 with TRBJ1-5; D is uncertain. The V gene lost 4 bases and the J gene lost 0 bases, with 20 bases spanning the gap. Germline assignment: CDR1 SGHDT and CDR2 YYEEEE. This CDR3 region has 18 residues.

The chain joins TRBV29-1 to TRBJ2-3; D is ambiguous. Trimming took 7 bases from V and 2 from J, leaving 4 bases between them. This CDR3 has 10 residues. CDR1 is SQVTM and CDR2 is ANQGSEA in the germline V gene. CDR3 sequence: CSAYTDTQYF. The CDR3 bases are TGCAGCGCCTACACAGATACGCAGTATTTT.

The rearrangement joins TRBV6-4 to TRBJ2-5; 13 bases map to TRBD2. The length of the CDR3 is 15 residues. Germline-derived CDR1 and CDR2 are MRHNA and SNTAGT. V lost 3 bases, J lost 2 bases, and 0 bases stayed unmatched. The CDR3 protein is CASSELAGGQETQYF. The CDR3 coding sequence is TGTGCCAGCAGTGAACTAGCGGGGGGGCAAGAGACCCAGTACTTC.

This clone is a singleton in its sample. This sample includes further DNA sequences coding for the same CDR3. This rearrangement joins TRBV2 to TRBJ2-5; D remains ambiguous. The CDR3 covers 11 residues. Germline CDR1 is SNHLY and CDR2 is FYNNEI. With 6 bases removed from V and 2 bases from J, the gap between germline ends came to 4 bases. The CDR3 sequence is CASSAQETQYF. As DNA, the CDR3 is TGTGCCAGCAGCGCACAAGAGACCCAGTACTTC.

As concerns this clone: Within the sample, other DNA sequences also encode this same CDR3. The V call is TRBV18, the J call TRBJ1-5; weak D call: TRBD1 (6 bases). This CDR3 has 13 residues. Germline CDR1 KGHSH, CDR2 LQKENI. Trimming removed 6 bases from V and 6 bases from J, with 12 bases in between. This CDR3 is CASSPTGTQPQHF. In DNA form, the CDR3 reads TGTGCCAGCTCCCCGACAGGTACTCAGCCCCAGCATTTT. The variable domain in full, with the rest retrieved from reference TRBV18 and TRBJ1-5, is NAGVMQNPRHLVRRRGQEARLRCSPMKGHSHVYWYRQLPEEGLKFMVYLQKENIIDESGMPKERFSAEFPKEGPSILRIQQVVRGDSAAYFCASSPTGTQPQHFGDGTRLSIL.

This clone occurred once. Here the CDR3 DNA reads TGTGCCAGCAGGGGGGCCGGGGAGCTGTTTTTT. This encodes CASRGAGELFF. The chain recombines TRBV27 with TRBJ2-2; D could derive from TRBD1 or TRBD2 (5 bases each). CDR1 is MNHEY and CDR2 is SMNVEV in the germline V gene (reference sequence). The V and J ends lost 6 bases and 6 bases respectively, with 5 bases between them. This CDR3 has 11 amino acids.

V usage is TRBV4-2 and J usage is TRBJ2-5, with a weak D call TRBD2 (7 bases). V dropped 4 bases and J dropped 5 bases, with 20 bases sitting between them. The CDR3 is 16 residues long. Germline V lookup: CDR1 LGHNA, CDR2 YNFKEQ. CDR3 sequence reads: CASSPLGGGPWETQYF. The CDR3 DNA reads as TGTGCCAGCAGCCCCCTGGGAGGGGGGCCGTGGGAGACCCAGTACTTC.

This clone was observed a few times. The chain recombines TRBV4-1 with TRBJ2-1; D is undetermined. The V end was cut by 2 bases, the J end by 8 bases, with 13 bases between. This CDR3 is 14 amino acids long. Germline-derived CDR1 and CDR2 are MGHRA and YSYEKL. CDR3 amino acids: CASSQRAESDEQFF. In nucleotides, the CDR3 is TGCGCCAGCAGCCAACGTGCCGAGAGCGATGAGCAGTTCTTC.

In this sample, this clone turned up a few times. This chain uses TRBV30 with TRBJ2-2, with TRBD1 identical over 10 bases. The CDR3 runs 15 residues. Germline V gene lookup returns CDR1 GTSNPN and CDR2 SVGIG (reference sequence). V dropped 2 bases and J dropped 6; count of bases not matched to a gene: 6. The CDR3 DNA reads TGTGCCTGGAGTCGGGACAGGGGTGTTTCCGGGGAGCTGTTTTTT. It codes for CAWSRDRGVSGELFF.